This entry concerns a single TCR beta chain. J was trimmed by 4 bases and V by 8 bases; bases with no gene match: 6. Germline V gene lookup returns CDR1 MNHEY and CDR2 SMNVEV (reference sequence). CDR3 length: 13 amino acids. These data are taken from a study of PD-L1 blockade in urothelial cancer. As for the study in general: Prior chemotherapy in patients spanned 0 to 3 regimens. The authors examined blood 3 weeks (second dose) and 6 weeks after treatment start. Median blood clonality was around 0.086, with some 89,000 unique TCRs.

The data were produced by immunoSEQ multiplex PCR, yet TCRdb's version contains in-frame clones alone and is incomplete. The sample lists 40,000 to 55,000 clones, 88% occurring once. The time point was: peripheral blood 6 weeks after treatment start. This receptor was identified in a man aged 60 to 75 with urothelial cancer. The rearrangement links TRBV27 to TRBJ2-7, with TRBD1 identical over 9 bases. The specimen comprised PBMCs, sampled around atezolizumab (anti-PD-L1) treatment. The CDR3, as DNA: TGTGCCAGCCGGGAGGACAGGGGTTACGAGCAGTACTTC. Translated, it gives CASREDRGYEQYF.